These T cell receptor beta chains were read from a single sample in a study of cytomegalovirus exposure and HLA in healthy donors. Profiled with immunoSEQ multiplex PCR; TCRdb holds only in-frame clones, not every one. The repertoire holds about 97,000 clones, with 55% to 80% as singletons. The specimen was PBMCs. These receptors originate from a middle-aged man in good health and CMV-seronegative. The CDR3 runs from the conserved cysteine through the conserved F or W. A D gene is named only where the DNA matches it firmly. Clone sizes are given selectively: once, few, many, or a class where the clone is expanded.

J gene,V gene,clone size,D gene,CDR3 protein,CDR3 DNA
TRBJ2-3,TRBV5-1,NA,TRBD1,CASSPHPPQGKQDTQYF,TGCGCCAGCAGCCCTCACCCCCCACAGGGGAAACAAGATACGCAGTATTTT
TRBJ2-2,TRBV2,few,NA,CASREGTYTGELFF,TGTGCCAGCAGGGAAGGGACTTACACCGGGGAGCTGTTTTTT
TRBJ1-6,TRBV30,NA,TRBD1,CAWNLQGSSPLHF,TGTGCCTGGAACCTACAGGGGAGCTCACCCCTCCACTTT
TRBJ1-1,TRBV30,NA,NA,CAWSATPGAEAFF,TGTGCCTGGAGTGCCACACCGGGGGCTGAAGCTTTCTTT
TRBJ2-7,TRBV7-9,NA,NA,CASSLGRGWYEQYF,TGTGCCAGCAGCTTAGGCCGGGGGTGGTACGAGCAGTACTTC
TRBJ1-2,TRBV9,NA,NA,CASSVQGGNYGYTF,TGTGCCAGCAGCGTACAGGGTGGAAACTATGGCTACACCTTC
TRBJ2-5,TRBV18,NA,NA,CASSPGPEETQYF,TGTGCCAGCTCACCTGGTCCCGAGGAGACCCAGTACTTC
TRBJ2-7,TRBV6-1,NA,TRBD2,CASSEPFGREIKYEQYF,TGTGCCAGCAGTGAGCCCTTTGGGAGGGAGATAAAATACGAGCAGTACTTC
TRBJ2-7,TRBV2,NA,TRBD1,CASSRQGFSYEQYF,TGTGCCAGCAGTCGACAGGGTTTCTCCTACGAGCAGTACTTC
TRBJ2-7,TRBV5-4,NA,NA,CASSLTVKSYEQYF,TGTGCCAGCAGCTTGACAGTTAAATCCTACGAGCAGTACTTC
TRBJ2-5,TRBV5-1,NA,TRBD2,CASSQGLAGEETQYF,TGCGCCAGCAGCCAGGGACTAGCGGGGGAAGAGACCCAGTACTTC
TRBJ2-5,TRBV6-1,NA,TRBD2,CASRGGGAWETQYF,TGTGCCAGCAGGGGCGGGGGGGCTTGGGAGACCCAGTACTTC
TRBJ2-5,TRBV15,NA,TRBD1,CATSGGQGEETQYF,TGTGCCACCAGCGGCGGACAGGGGGAAGAGACCCAGTACTTC
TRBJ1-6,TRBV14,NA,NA,CASGSGVAYSPLHF,TGTGCCAGCGGTTCAGGGGTCGCTTATTCACCCCTCCACTTT
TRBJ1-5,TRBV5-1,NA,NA,CASSLGDNNQPQHF,TGCGCCAGCAGTTTGGGGGACAACAATCAGCCCCAGCATTTT
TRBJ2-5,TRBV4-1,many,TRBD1,CASSQAQGGETQYF,TGCGCCAGCAGCCAAGCACAGGGGGGAGAGACCCAGTACTTC
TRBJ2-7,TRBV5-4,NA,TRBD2,CASSLDGGGVIEQYF,TGTGCCAGCAGCTTGGATGGCGGGGGGGTGATAGAGCAGTACTTC
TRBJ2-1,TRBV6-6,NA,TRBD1,CASGKGAPEQFF,TGTGCCAGCGGAAAGGGGGCGCCTGAGCAGTTCTTC
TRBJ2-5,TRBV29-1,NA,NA,CSGSRGQETQYF,TGCAGTGGGAGCCGGGGTCAAGAGACCCAGTACTTC
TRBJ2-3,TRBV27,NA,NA,CASRRIGVDTQYF,TGTGCCAGCAGGCGTATAGGGGTAGATACGCAGTATTTT
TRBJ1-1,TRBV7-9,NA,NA,CASSLERQILNTEAFF,TGTGCCAGCAGCTTAGAAAGACAGATATTGAACACTGAAGCTTTCTTT
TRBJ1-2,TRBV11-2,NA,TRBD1,CASSLYRGYGYTF,TGTGCCAGCAGCCTCTACAGGGGCTATGGCTACACCTTC
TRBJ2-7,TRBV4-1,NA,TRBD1,CASSPGQGEGSDPYF,TGCGCCAGCAGCCCTGGACAGGGGGAAGGCTCCGACCCGTACTTC
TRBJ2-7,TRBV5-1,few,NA,CASSPNSKQSYEQYF,TGCGCCAGCAGCCCGAACTCAAAACAGAGTTACGAGCAGTACTTC
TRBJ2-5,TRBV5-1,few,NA,CSSSLNTGGQETQYF,TGCTCCAGCAGCTTGAATACAGGTGGCCAAGAGACCCAGTACTTC
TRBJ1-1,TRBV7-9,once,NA,CASSLFSDTEAFF,TGTGCCAGCAGCTTATTTTCGGACACTGAAGCTTTCTTT
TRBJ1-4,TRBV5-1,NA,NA,CASSLGRATNEKLFF,TGCGCCAGCAGCTTGGGACGGGCAACTAATGAAAAACTGTTTTTT
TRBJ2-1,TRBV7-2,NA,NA,CASSLAPLTEFF,TGTGCCAGCAGCTTAGCGCCTCTCACGGAGTTCTTC
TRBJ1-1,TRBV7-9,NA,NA,CASNPQDQGRTEAFF,TGTGCCAGCAACCCTCAGGATCAGGGGCGGACTGAAGCTTTCTTT
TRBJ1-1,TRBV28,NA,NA,CASSLFPSGEAFF,TGTGCCAGCAGTTTATTTCCTTCGGGTGAAGCTTTCTTT
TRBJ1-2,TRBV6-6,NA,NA,CASRVGGGGGGYTF,TGTGCCAGCAGGGTCGGGGGTGGAGGTGGTGGCTACACCTTC
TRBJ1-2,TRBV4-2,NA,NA,CASSQETEFNYGYTF,TGTGCCAGCAGCCAAGAGACAGAGTTTAACTATGGCTACACCTTC
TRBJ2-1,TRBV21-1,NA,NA,CASSSTPGHGREQFF,TGTGCCAGCAGCTCTACCCCGGGACACGGTCGAGAGCAGTTCTTC
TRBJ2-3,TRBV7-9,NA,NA,CASSPEPDTQYF,TGTGCCAGCAGCCCGGAGCCTGATACGCAGTATTTT
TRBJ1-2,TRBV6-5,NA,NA,CASSSIGRQAMDGYTF,TGTGCCAGCAGTTCGATAGGCAGACAGGCCATGGATGGCTACACCTTC
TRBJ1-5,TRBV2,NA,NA,CASSWGGDQPQHF,TGTGCCAGCAGTTGGGGGGGCGACCAGCCCCAGCATTTT
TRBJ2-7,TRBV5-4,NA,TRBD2,CASSHQRGTYEQYF,TGTGCCAGCAGCCACCAGCGGGGGACCTACGAGCAGTACTTC
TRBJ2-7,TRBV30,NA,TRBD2,CAWSRGLAGDRGFDEQYF,TGTGCCTGGAGTCGGGGGCTAGCGGGGGACCGCGGGTTCGACGAGCAGTACTTC
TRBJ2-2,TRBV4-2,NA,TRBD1,CASRTGGFGTGELFF,TGTGCCAGCAGGACAGGGGGCTTCGGCACCGGGGAGCTGTTTTTT
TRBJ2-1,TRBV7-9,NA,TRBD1,CASSLRGQGIYNEQFF,TGTGCCAGCAGCTTACGGGGACAGGGAATCTACAATGAGCAGTTCTTC
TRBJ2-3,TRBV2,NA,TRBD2,CASSVRTSGTDTQYF,TGTGCCAGCAGTGTGAGGACTAGCGGGACAGATACGCAGTATTTT